The rows below give T cell receptor beta chains drawn from one sample of a study of blood T cell repertoires in COVID-19. Assay used: immunoSEQ multiplex PCR; TCRdb lists only in-frame clones, some missing. This table holds about 15,000 clones, 70% to 80% found once. Sequencing was performed on peripheral blood. These TCRs come from a man aged 60-69 years with acute or convalescent COVID-19. CDR3s include the opening cysteine and the closing phenylalanine or tryptophan.

V gene: TRBV5-6; CDR3 protein: CASSNGGPLNYGYTF
V gene: TRBV28; CDR3 protein: CASSFRGRTQYF
V gene: TRBV7-9; CDR3 protein: CASSRDREVSLPQHF
V gene: TRBV14; CDR3 protein: CASSHRDRGRETQYF
V gene: TRBV11-2; CDR3 protein: CASSYLADPYNEQFF
V gene: TRBV18; CDR3 protein: CASSPSGSGVHEQFF
V gene: TRBV11-3; CDR3 protein: CVSSLGAGELFF
V gene: TRBV11-3; CDR3 protein: CASSFGTGNTGELFF
V gene: TRBV5-4; CDR3 protein: CASSVDIKNTEAFF
V gene: TRBV7-2; CDR3 protein: CASSLGQGNQPQHF
V gene: TRBV18; CDR3 protein: CASSPSPGSYEQYF
V gene: TRBV11-2; CDR3 protein: CASSRGILDGYTF
V gene: TRBV5-4; CDR3 protein: CASSLARASGNNEQFF
V gene: TRBV7-2; CDR3 protein: CASSLQAGGGGEQYF
V gene: TRBV21-1; CDR3 protein: CATSNQAKSGYTF
V gene: TRBV5-6; CDR3 protein: CASSSGTAFYNEQFF
V gene: TRBV6-5; CDR3 protein: CASSPTSGSYNEQFF
V gene: TRBV6-2/TRBV6-3; CDR3 protein: CASSTTGSGNQPQHF
V gene: TRBV19; CDR3 protein: CATETGSNYGYTF
V gene: TRBV5-4; CDR3 protein: CASGQLNQPQHF
V gene: TRBV30; CDR3 protein: CAWSELREFNTEAFF
V gene: TRBV29-1; CDR3 protein: CSVEVGTASTDTQYF
V gene: TRBV18; CDR3 protein: CASSLGTLTNEKLFF
V gene: TRBV5-1; CDR3 protein: CASSSGPSGSRQETQYF
V gene: TRBV6-2/TRBV6-3; CDR3 protein: CASSRLNTYSYTF
V gene: TRBV6-2/TRBV6-3; CDR3 protein: CASSWGVRSTEAFF